A selection of T cell receptor beta chains follows, all from one sample in a study of early T cells in non-severe SARS-CoV-2 infection. TCRdb fed the 5' RACE reads into MiXCR, producing one record per CDR3 protein. This table has roughly 36,000 distinct CDR3 sequences, around 5.9% appearing once. The sample comprised whole blood. Receptors originate from an adult who was a healthcare worker with PCR-confirmed SARS-CoV-2 infection or an uninfected control (not recorded which). CDR3s include the opening cysteine and the closing phenylalanine or tryptophan. A D gene is named only where the DNA matches it firmly. A row's size may be missing; if present it is once, few, many or a size class.

cdr3_nt: TGTGCCAGCAGTTACATACTAGCGGGGGGCACAGATACGCAGTATTTT
cdr3_aa: CASSYILAGGTDTQYF
clone_size: many
d_call: TRBD2
j_call: TRBJ2-3
v_call: TRBV6-2/TRBV6-3

cdr3_nt: TGCGCCAGCAGCCAAGAGTCGGTGACAATTAATTCACCCCTCCACTTT
cdr3_aa: CASSQESVTINSPLHF
clone_size: many
d_call: -
j_call: TRBJ1-6
v_call: TRBV4-1

cdr3_nt: TGCAGTGCTAGAATCCGGGACAAAAGCTCCTACAATGAGCAGTTCTTC
cdr3_aa: CSARIRDKSSYNEQFF
clone_size: few
d_call: -
j_call: TRBJ2-1
v_call: TRBV20-1

cdr3_nt: TGTGCCAGCAACAACGGGGGGGAGGATACGCAGTATTTT
cdr3_aa: CASNNGGEDTQYF
clone_size: -
d_call: TRBD2
j_call: TRBJ2-3
v_call: TRBV7-9

cdr3_nt: TGTGCCAGCAGCTTGTCCAGGGGAAACACCATATATTTT
cdr3_aa: CASSLSRGNTIYF
clone_size: once
d_call: -
j_call: TRBJ1-3
v_call: TRBV5-5

cdr3_nt: TGTGCCAGCAGTCCCAATATTAGGGGTACAGATACGCAGTATTTT
cdr3_aa: CASSPNIRGTDTQYF
clone_size: many
d_call: -
j_call: TRBJ2-3
v_call: TRBV6-5

cdr3_nt: TGCGCCAGCAGCTTCTCGGACAGGACGGGCGAGCAGTACTTC
cdr3_aa: CASSFSDRTGEQYF
clone_size: few
d_call: TRBD1
j_call: TRBJ2-7
v_call: TRBV5-1

cdr3_nt: TGTGCCAGCAGCTTAACCCCGACAGACACTGAAGCTTTCTTT
cdr3_aa: CASSLTPTDTEAFF
clone_size: many
d_call: -
j_call: TRBJ1-1
v_call: TRBV7-3

cdr3_nt: TGTGCCAGCAGCCCTGGGACGAACACTGAAGCTTTCTTT
cdr3_aa: CASSPGTNTEAFF
clone_size: -
d_call: -
j_call: TRBJ1-1
v_call: TRBV3-1

cdr3_nt: TGTGCCAGCACCTCCGGGACAGGGGCCTACGAGCAGTACTTC
cdr3_aa: CASTSGTGAYEQYF
clone_size: many
d_call: TRBD1
j_call: TRBJ2-7
v_call: TRBV12-3/TRBV12-4

cdr3_nt: TGTGCCAGCAGTTACCGACCGGGACAGGGCTACGGACTAGCGGGGGTTTCAGATACGCAGTATTTT
cdr3_aa: CASSYRPGQGYGLAGVSDTQYF
clone_size: many
d_call: TRBD2
j_call: TRBJ2-3
v_call: TRBV6-2/TRBV6-3

cdr3_nt: TGTGCCAGCAGCCAGGGACTACCTAATGGTTATGAGCAGTTCTTC
cdr3_aa: CASSQGLPNGYEQFF
clone_size: few
d_call: TRBD2
j_call: TRBJ2-1
v_call: TRBV5-6

cdr3_nt: TGTGCCAGCAGCCCAGGACAGGGGGTGAACACCGGGGAGCTGTTTTTT
cdr3_aa: CASSPGQGVNTGELFF
clone_size: many
d_call: TRBD1
j_call: TRBJ2-2
v_call: TRBV11-3

cdr3_nt: TGCAGCGCTAAGACAGGGGGCAATCAGCCCCAGCATTTT
cdr3_aa: CSAKTGGNQPQHF
clone_size: -
d_call: TRBD1
j_call: TRBJ1-5
v_call: TRBV29-1

cdr3_nt: TGCGCCAGCAGCTTGTGGATGGGGGACACTGAAGCTTTCTTT
cdr3_aa: CASSLWMGDTEAFF
clone_size: few
d_call: -
j_call: TRBJ1-1
v_call: TRBV5-1

cdr3_nt: TGCGCCAGCAGCCCGACAGGGGGCCGGTCTTCGAACACTGAAGCTTTCTTT
cdr3_aa: CASSPTGGRSSNTEAFF
clone_size: -
d_call: TRBD1
j_call: TRBJ1-1
v_call: TRBV5-1

cdr3_nt: TGTGCCAGCAGAAGGGACAGTTCCACCGGGGAGCTGTTTTTT
cdr3_aa: CASRRDSSTGELFF
clone_size: many
d_call: TRBD1
j_call: TRBJ2-2
v_call: TRBV2

cdr3_nt: TGTGCCAGTAGTATGACAGGGTTCAATCAGCCCCAGCATTTT
cdr3_aa: CASSMTGFNQPQHF
clone_size: -
d_call: TRBD1
j_call: TRBJ1-5
v_call: TRBV19

cdr3_nt: TGTGCCAGCCGAGGGGCGGGCAATCAGCCCCAGCATTTT
cdr3_aa: CASRGAGNQPQHF
clone_size: few
d_call: -
j_call: TRBJ1-5
v_call: TRBV12-3/TRBV12-4

cdr3_nt: TGTGCCAGCAGCTTTGGAAATGAGCAGTTCTTC
cdr3_aa: CASSFGNEQFF
clone_size: few
d_call: -
j_call: TRBJ2-1
v_call: TRBV11-2

cdr3_nt: TGTGCCAGCAGCTGGCTGACAGGGTTCACAGATACGCAGTATTTT
cdr3_aa: CASSWLTGFTDTQYF
clone_size: many
d_call: TRBD1
j_call: TRBJ2-3
v_call: TRBV7-2

cdr3_nt: TGTGCCAGTACCCCCCAGGCCACAGGAGGTCAGTTCTTC
cdr3_aa: CASTPQATGGQFF
clone_size: -
d_call: -
j_call: TRBJ2-1
v_call: TRBV19

cdr3_nt: TGTGCCTGGAGGTTACAGGGAATCACGGAAGCTTTCTTT
cdr3_aa: CAWRLQGITEAFF
clone_size: many
d_call: -
j_call: TRBJ1-1
v_call: TRBV30

cdr3_nt: TGCGCCAGCAGCCAAGTCAGGGGGTCCTACGAGCAGTACTTC
cdr3_aa: CASSQVRGSYEQYF
clone_size: many
d_call: TRBD1
j_call: TRBJ2-7
v_call: TRBV4-3

cdr3_nt: TGTGCCAGCAGCTTTGGCCTCTCCTACGAGCAGTACTTC
cdr3_aa: CASSFGLSYEQYF
clone_size: few
d_call: -
j_call: TRBJ2-7
v_call: TRBV11-2

cdr3_nt: TGTGCCAGTACCATGGACAGGGAAGCTCAGCCCCAGCATTTT
cdr3_aa: CASTMDREAQPQHF
clone_size: many
d_call: TRBD1
j_call: TRBJ1-5
v_call: TRBV19

cdr3_nt: TGCAGTGCCCCTGAGGCAGGGGAAGCAGATACGCAGTATTTT
cdr3_aa: CSAPEAGEADTQYF
clone_size: many
d_call: -
j_call: TRBJ2-3
v_call: TRBV20-1

cdr3_nt: TGCAGTGCTAGAGGCGGGGGTACCAATGAAAAACTGTTTTTT
cdr3_aa: CSARGGGTNEKLFF
clone_size: -
d_call: -
j_call: TRBJ1-4
v_call: TRBV20-1

cdr3_nt: TGCGCCAGCAGCCAAGGGAGCGGGGGGACAGATACGCAGTATTTT
cdr3_aa: CASSQGSGGTDTQYF
clone_size: many
d_call: TRBD2
j_call: TRBJ2-3
v_call: TRBV4-1

cdr3_nt: TGTGCCAGCAGTTTTAAGGGGTACGACTATGGCTACACCTTC
cdr3_aa: CASSFKGYDYGYTF
clone_size: few
d_call: -
j_call: TRBJ1-2
v_call: TRBV28

cdr3_nt: TGCGCCAGCAGAGGACAGGGGAACACCGGGGAGCTGTTTTTT
cdr3_aa: CASRGQGNTGELFF
clone_size: few
d_call: TRBD1
j_call: TRBJ2-2
v_call: TRBV5-1

cdr3_nt: TGCGCCAGCAGCCAAGAGAGCGGGGGGGCCTACAATGAGCAGTTCTTC
cdr3_aa: CASSQESGGAYNEQFF
clone_size: many
d_call: TRBD2
j_call: TRBJ2-1
v_call: TRBV4-3

cdr3_nt: TGTGCCAGCAGCAGCTCCTATAATTCACCCCTCCACTTT
cdr3_aa: CASSSSYNSPLHF
clone_size: many
d_call: -
j_call: TRBJ1-6
v_call: TRBV5-8

cdr3_nt: TGTGCCAGCAGTCAAGGGGATACGCAGTATTTT
cdr3_aa: CASSQGDTQYF
clone_size: many
d_call: -
j_call: TRBJ2-3
v_call: TRBV12-3/TRBV12-4

cdr3_nt: TGCAGTGCCGGGACAGGGAAAGAGACCCAGTACTTC
cdr3_aa: CSAGTGKETQYF
clone_size: many
d_call: TRBD1
j_call: TRBJ2-5
v_call: TRBV20-1

cdr3_nt: TGCGCCAGCAGCTTCGGCGATACAGATACGCAGTATTTT
cdr3_aa: CASSFGDTDTQYF
clone_size: many
d_call: -
j_call: TRBJ2-3
v_call: TRBV4-1

cdr3_nt: TGTGCCAGCAGAAAGACAGGTCGAAATCAGCCCCAGCATTTT
cdr3_aa: CASRKTGRNQPQHF
clone_size: many
d_call: -
j_call: TRBJ1-5
v_call: TRBV6-5

cdr3_nt: TGTGCCAGCAGCTTAGGTGGGACTAGCGGGCAAAGCACAGATACGCAGTATTTT
cdr3_aa: CASSLGGTSGQSTDTQYF
clone_size: few
d_call: TRBD2
j_call: TRBJ2-3
v_call: TRBV7-2

cdr3_nt: TGCAGCGTTGTGCGTAGCCCGGGGGAGCCCGAGCAGTACTTC
cdr3_aa: CSVVRSPGEPEQYF
clone_size: many
d_call: -
j_call: TRBJ2-7
v_call: TRBV29-1

cdr3_nt: TGTGCCAGCAGCCCACAGGACAATGAGCAGTTCTTC
cdr3_aa: CASSPQDNEQFF
clone_size: -
d_call: -
j_call: TRBJ2-1
v_call: TRBV7-9

cdr3_nt: TGTGCCTGGAGTGGACAGGGCGCTGAAGCTTTCTTT
cdr3_aa: CAWSGQGAEAFF
clone_size: many
d_call: TRBD1
j_call: TRBJ1-1
v_call: TRBV30

cdr3_nt: TGTGCCAGCAGCGTAGGGGTTCGGAACACCGGGGAGCTGTTTTTT
cdr3_aa: CASSVGVRNTGELFF
clone_size: few
d_call: -
j_call: TRBJ2-2
v_call: TRBV9

cdr3_nt: TGCAGTGCCACTCTCGGCAATCAGCCCCAGCATTTT
cdr3_aa: CSATLGNQPQHF
clone_size: many
d_call: -
j_call: TRBJ1-5
v_call: TRBV20-1

cdr3_nt: TGCAGCGTTTCGCCTCCGGGACAGGGATACTATGGCTACACCTTC
cdr3_aa: CSVSPPGQGYYGYTF
clone_size: many
d_call: TRBD1
j_call: TRBJ1-2
v_call: TRBV29-1

cdr3_nt: TGCGCCAGCAGCGTGGGACAGGGTAACACTGAAGCTTTCTTT
cdr3_aa: CASSVGQGNTEAFF
clone_size: many
d_call: TRBD1
j_call: TRBJ1-1
v_call: TRBV5-1

cdr3_nt: TGTGCCAGCAGCTTACGACGCGGGCAGGGTTCCTGGAATGAGCAGTTCTTC
cdr3_aa: CASSLRRGQGSWNEQFF
clone_size: many
d_call: -
j_call: TRBJ2-1
v_call: TRBV11-2

cdr3_nt: TGCAGCGTTGGAGCGGGGGACAGCAGGGAAAAACTGTTTTTT
cdr3_aa: CSVGAGDSREKLFF
clone_size: many
d_call: TRBD1
j_call: TRBJ1-4
v_call: TRBV29-1

cdr3_nt: TGTGCCAGCTCACGGCGGGGTCGGGACACAGATACGCAGTATTTT
cdr3_aa: CASSRRGRDTDTQYF
clone_size: few
d_call: -
j_call: TRBJ2-3
v_call: TRBV18

cdr3_nt: TGCGCCAGCAGCTTGGGTACTCCCGGCACAGATACGCAGTATTTT
cdr3_aa: CASSLGTPGTDTQYF
clone_size: -
d_call: -
j_call: TRBJ2-3
v_call: TRBV5-1

cdr3_nt: TGTGCCAGCAGTTTTTGGAGGAGCACCGGGGAGCTGTTTTTT
cdr3_aa: CASSFWRSTGELFF
clone_size: many
d_call: -
j_call: TRBJ2-2
v_call: TRBV28